This T cell receptor (beta chain) was captured by sequencing in a study of blood T cell repertoires in COVID-19. V lost 3 bases, J lost 11 bases, and 11 bases lay in between. There are 12 residues in the CDR3. CDR1 is SGHTA and CDR2 is FQGTGA in the germline V gene. Clones were read by immunoSEQ multiplex PCR, and TCRdb kept only the in-frame ones, dropping some. The top ten hold about 3.6% of the sample, which has 95,000 to 120,000 clones, approximately 84% seen once. This sequence originates from a man aged 40-50 years with acute or convalescent COVID-19. This chain uses TRBV7-3 with TRBJ2-1; a possible D gene is TRBD1 (6 bases). The specimen sequenced was peripheral blood. In DNA, the CDR3 is TGTGCCAGCAGCTTGGACAGTTCGAAGCAGTTCTTC. Residues: CASSLDSSKQFF.